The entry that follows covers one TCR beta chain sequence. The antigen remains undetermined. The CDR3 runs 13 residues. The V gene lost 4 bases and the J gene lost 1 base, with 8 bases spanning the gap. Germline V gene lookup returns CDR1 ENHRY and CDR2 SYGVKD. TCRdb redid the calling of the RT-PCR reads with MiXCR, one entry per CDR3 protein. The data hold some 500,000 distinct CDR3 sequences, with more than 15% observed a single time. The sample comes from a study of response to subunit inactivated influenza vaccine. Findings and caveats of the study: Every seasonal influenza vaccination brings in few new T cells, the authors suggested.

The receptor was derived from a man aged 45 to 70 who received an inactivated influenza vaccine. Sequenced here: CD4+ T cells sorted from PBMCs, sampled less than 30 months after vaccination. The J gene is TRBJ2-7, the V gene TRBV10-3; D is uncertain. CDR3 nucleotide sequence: TGTGCCATCAGTGTTAGTCTGTCCTACGAGCAGTACTTC. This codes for CAISVSLSYEQYF.